The 17 T cell receptor beta chains presented below share a single source sample, sequenced in a study of regulatory T cells in long-lasting Graves disease. The time point denotes: persistent/refractory GD, antithyroid drugs over 5 years with positive TRAb. The authors made the TCR library using RNA they extracted from PBMCs. Arm-PCR of CDR3 regions and iRepertoire HTBI primers were the basis on which TCR beta libraries were built. TCRdb called the multiplex PCR reads again in MiXCR, with one record for every CDR3 protein. This sample carries 360,000 or so distinct CDR3 sequences, approximately 25% of them seen once, and the ten largest clones take around a quarter. This specimen was peripheral blood mononuclear cells (PBMCs), taken when the disease was refractory, from a patient treated with antithyroid drugs. Receptors were obtained from a middle-aged woman with Graves disease.

This clonotype turned up a few times. The chain has TRBV24-1 and TRBJ2-2; 10 positions match TRBD2. This CDR3 contains 15 residues. Germline V gives CDR1 KGHDR, CDR2 SFDVKD. V dropped 6 bases and J dropped 3; count of bases not matched to a gene: 3. The CDR3 DNA reads TGTGCCACCAGTCTAGCGGGAGTTGACACCGGGGAGCTGTTTTTT. It is translated as CATSLAGVDTGELFF.

Only a few counts were recorded for this clonotype. The chain recombines TRBV6-1 with TRBJ2-5; TRBD2 might be the D (5 bases). This CDR3 has 13 amino acids. The V end was cut by 7 bases, the J end by 3 bases, with 12 bases between. In germline, CDR1 is MNHNS, CDR2 SASEGT. The CDR3 nucleotides are TGTGCCAGCACCACCTTGGAGGAAGAGACCCAGTACTTC. Its protein product is CASTTLEEETQYF.

In its sample, this clonotype was seen many times. This chain links TRBV28 with TRBJ1-2; maybe TRBD1 (6 bases). The germline V and J ends were trimmed by 0 bases and 7 bases, with 12 bases remaining between them. The length of the CDR3 is 14 residues. Germline lookup yields CDR1 MDHEN and CDR2 SYDVKM. The CDR3 here is CASSLWGARLGYTF. In DNA, the CDR3 is TGTGCCAGCAGTTTATGGGGGGCGCGGCTTGGCTACACCTTC.

This clonotype was seen a few times. The rearrangement joins TRBV7-9 to TRBJ2-7; possibly TRBD1 for D (6 bases). From germline, CDR1 is SEHNR and CDR2 FQNEAQ (reference sequence). The CDR3 is 15 amino acids. The V and J ends lost 1 base and 5 bases respectively, with 15 bases between them. CDR3 DNA sequence: TGTGCCAGCAGCTTAGATCGGGACATAGGTAACGAGCAGTACTTC. It specifies CASSLDRDIGNEQYF.

This clonotype was observed many times. This rearrangement joins TRBV7-6 to TRBJ2-7; D call uncertain. Germline V gene lookup returns CDR1 SGHVS and CDR2 FNYEAQ. With 5 bases removed from V and 3 bases from J, the gap between germline ends came to 11 bases. This CDR3 has 13 residues. The CDR3 DNA sequence: TGTGCCAGCAGCCCCACCCCCGACTACGAGCAGTACTTC. Translation: CASSPTPDYEQYF.

This clonotype was counted a few times. The rearrangement uses TRBV5-1 and TRBJ2-2; D is possibly TRBD2 (5 bases). The CDR3 loop spans 16 amino acids. The germline V gene encodes CDR1 SGHRS and CDR2 YFSETQ. Trimming pared 1 base from V and 3 bases from J, leaving 13 bases between. The CDR3 spells CASSLWVGKDTGELFF. The DNA of the CDR3 is TGCGCCAGCAGCTTGTGGGTCGGGAAGGACACCGGGGAGCTGTTTTTT. Based on the CDR3 plus reference TRBV5-1 and TRBJ2-2, the full variable domain is KAGVTQTPRYLIKTRGQQVTLSCSPISGHRSVSWYQQTPGQGLQFLFEYFSETQRNKGNFPGRFSGRQFSNSRSEMNVSTLELGDSALYLCASSLWVGKDTGELFFGEGSRLTVL.

The chain joins TRBV10-1 to TRBJ2-4; 15 bases are a match to TRBD2. After removal of 9 bases from V and 7 bases from J, the junction contained 22 bases not matched to a gene. CDR3 length: 20 amino acids. Germline V gene data show CDR1 as WNHNN and CDR2 as SYGVQD (reference sequence). For the CDR3, the DNA is TGCGCCAGACCGGGCTTGGGACAGTGGACTAGCGGGAGGGAATTGAACATTCAGTACTTC. Its protein product is CARPGLGQWTSGRELNIQYF.

This clonotype turned up a few times. The CDR3, as DNA: TGTGCCAGCAGTGTGACTAGCGGGAGTCGATGGTTCTTC. It codes for CASSVTSGSRWFF. The chain is built from TRBV6-1 and TRBJ2-1, with TRBD2 matching over 12 bases. CDR3 length: 13 residues. V shed 4 bases, J shed 15 bases, and the junction held 7 bases outside the gene matches. CDR1 and CDR2 (germline): MNHNS, SASEGT.

Ten or more counts support this clonotype. The chain has TRBV12-3 or TRBV12-4 and TRBJ2-5; no clear D gene. CDR3 length: 13 residues. V was pared by 6 bases and J by 4 bases, with 12 bases between. The DNA of the CDR3 is TGTGCCAGCAGAGCACAGTACCTAGAGACCCAGTACTTC. It translates to CASRAQYLETQYF.

This clonotype was detected ten times or more. The chain has TRBV20-1 and TRBJ2-7; D might be TRBD2 (6 bases). CDR3 length: 13 amino acids. Germline V gene data show CDR1 as DFQATT and CDR2 as SNEGSKA (reference sequence). Trimming stripped 0 bases from V and 3 bases from J, with 9 bases between. CDR3: CSARESGLYEQYF. The CDR3, as DNA: TGCAGTGCTAGAGAAAGCGGGCTCTACGAGCAGTACTTC.

The gene calls are TRBV20-1 and TRBJ2-2, with D tentatively TRBD1 (6 bases). Trimming pared 5 bases from V and 6 bases from J, leaving 10 bases between. The CDR3 totals 12 residues. Germline-derived CDR1 and CDR2 are DFQATT and SNEGSKA (reference sequence). The CDR3 is CSADRFAGELFF. The CDR3 nucleotides read TGCAGTGCTGACAGGTTTGCCGGGGAGCTGTTTTTT.

This clonotype turned up a few times. V is TRBV24-1 and J is TRBJ2-7, with D perhaps given as TRBD1 or TRBD2 (5 bases each). V was cut by 6 bases and J by 2 bases, with 13 bases left in between. The CDR3 has 14 amino acids. Germline CDR1 is KGHDR and CDR2 is SFDVKD. CDR3 sequence reads: CATSSTGPPYEQYF. For the CDR3, the DNA is TGTGCCACCAGTTCAACGGGGCCCCCCTACGAGCAGTACTTC.

This clonotype was observed at least ten times. The chain joins TRBV9 to TRBJ2-5; D is undetermined. CDR3 size: 15 residues. Trimming took off 0 bases at V and 2 bases at J, with 11 bases between the two ends. From germline, CDR1 is SGDLS and CDR2 YYNGEE. The CDR3 here is CASSVGLAEQETQYF. DNA for the CDR3: TGTGCCAGCAGCGTAGGATTAGCAGAGCAAGAGACCCAGTACTTC.

J is TRBJ2-2 and V is TRBV4-2; 7 nucleotides match TRBD2. V gave up 0 bases and J gave up 5 bases; unmatched junction bases: 6. From germline, CDR1 is LGHNA and CDR2 YNFKEQ. The CDR3 is 16 residues long. CDR3 residues: CASSQERTSETGELFF. The CDR3 nucleotides are TGTGCCAGCAGCCAAGAACGAACTAGCGAGACCGGGGAGCTGTTTTTT.

This clonotype was seen only a few times. The rearrangement uses TRBV6-5 and TRBJ1-1; a weak D match, TRBD1 (6 bases). This CDR3 region has 15 residues. V was shortened by 0 bases and J by 4 bases, with 12 bases between the two germline ends. Germline CDR1 and CDR2: MNHEY and SVGAGI. The CDR3 is CASSYSRGAPTEAFF. The CDR3 coding sequence is TGTGCCAGCAGTTACTCGAGGGGGGCGCCCACTGAAGCTTTCTTT.

This sequence joins TRBV6-5 and TRBJ2-1; D is uncertain. Germline CDR1 MNHEY, CDR2 SVGAGI. This CDR3 comprises 13 residues. V lost 0 bases and J lost 8, with 8 bases in between. The CDR3 nucleotides are TGTGCCAGCAGTTACTCACAGTTCTATGAGCAGTTCTTC. Translation: CASSYSQFYEQFF.

The V and J genes are TRBV4-1 and TRBJ2-1; D possibly corresponds to TRBD2 (5 bases). CDR3 length equals 16 residues. The germline V gene encodes CDR1 MGHRA and CDR2 YSYEKL. Trimming removed 2 bases from V and 0 bases from J, with 11 bases in between. CDR3 DNA sequence: TGCGCCAGCAGCCAAAACGGGATAAGCTCCTACAATGAGCAGTTCTTC. Translating it yields CASSQNGISSYNEQFF.